This paragraph covers one T cell receptor beta chain sequence. Repertoires were generated with immunoSEQ multiplex PCR, while TCRdb's copy carries only in-frame clones and drops some. The sample includes about 50,000 clones, approximately 91% seen only once; the top ten take about a quarter. Germline V CDR1 and CDR2: MDHEN, SYDVKM. CDR3 length equals 14 residues. V lost 7 bases and J lost 7, with 16 bases in between. These data belong to a study of blood T cell repertoires in COVID-19. V usage is TRBV28 and J usage is TRBJ2-2; D possibly corresponds to TRBD1 (7 bases). The sequenced sample consisted of peripheral blood. This receptor was obtained from a human donor in a cohort sampled during active COVID-19. The CDR3 DNA sequence: TGTGCCAGCATCAGACAGGGAGCGGGCGGGGAGCTGTTTTTT. Translating gives CASIRQGAGGELFF.